A selection of T cell receptor beta chains follows, all from one sample in a study of T cells in tuberculosis. Libraries were prepared by immunoSEQ multiplex PCR; TCRdb keeps only in-frame clonotypes and omits some of them. The sample has some 34,000 clones; approximately 96% are singletons. Sequenced material: PBMCs. The receptors shown here come from a donor aged 10-30 years with latent tuberculosis or without tuberculosis infection. The CDR3 runs from the conserved cysteine through the conserved F or W. Each record gives: D gene, clone size, CDR3 length, V gene, J gene, CDR3 protein, CDR3 DNA. D genes are given only for firm matches. Part of the rows lack a size; the others show once, few, many or a class for expanded clones.

d_call: NA
clone_size: NA
cdr3_length: 15
v_call: TRBV6-1
j_call: TRBJ1-5
cdr3_aa: CASSLRTGYNQPQHF
cdr3_nt: TGTGCCAGCAGCTTACGTACAGGGTACAATCAGCCCCAGCATTTT

d_call: NA
clone_size: NA
cdr3_length: 13
v_call: TRBV2
j_call: TRBJ1-5
cdr3_aa: CASNRDSNQPQHF
cdr3_nt: TGTGCCAGCAACAGGGATAGCAATCAGCCCCAGCATTTT

d_call: NA
clone_size: NA
cdr3_length: 18
v_call: TRBV4-2
j_call: TRBJ2-1
cdr3_aa: CASSQDSTRATPYNEQFF
cdr3_nt: TGTGCCAGCAGCCAAGATTCAACCAGGGCCACACCGTACAATGAGCAGTTCTTC

d_call: TRBD1
clone_size: NA
cdr3_length: 17
v_call: TRBV28
j_call: TRBJ2-3
cdr3_aa: CASSSNLYDRGADTQYF
cdr3_nt: TGTGCCAGCAGTTCTAACCTTTACGACAGGGGCGCAGATACGCAGTATTTT

d_call: TRBD1
clone_size: NA
cdr3_length: 15
v_call: TRBV6-5
j_call: TRBJ2-7
cdr3_aa: CASSQPGQAFYEQYF
cdr3_nt: TGTGCCAGCAGCCAACCGGGACAGGCTTTCTACGAGCAGTACTTC

d_call: NA
clone_size: NA
cdr3_length: 15
v_call: TRBV30
j_call: TRBJ1-5
cdr3_aa: CAWSPGGSSNQPQHF
cdr3_nt: TGTGCCTGGAGCCCCGGGGGTTCGAGCAATCAGCCCCAGCATTTT

d_call: TRBD1
clone_size: NA
cdr3_length: 14
v_call: TRBV28
j_call: TRBJ1-2
cdr3_aa: CASAETGGSYGYTF
cdr3_nt: TGTGCCAGCGCCGAGACAGGGGGCTCCTATGGCTACACCTTC

d_call: TRBD2
clone_size: once
cdr3_length: 16
v_call: TRBV18
j_call: TRBJ2-7
cdr3_aa: CASSPFASGASYEQYF
cdr3_nt: TGTGCCAGCTCACCATTTGCTAGCGGGGCCTCCTACGAGCAGTACTTC

d_call: TRBD2
clone_size: NA
cdr3_length: 14
v_call: TRBV5-1
j_call: TRBJ2-1
cdr3_aa: CASSGLAGVDEQFF
cdr3_nt: TGCGCCAGCAGTGGACTAGCGGGAGTCGATGAGCAGTTCTTC

d_call: NA
clone_size: NA
cdr3_length: 17
v_call: TRBV27
j_call: TRBJ1-2
cdr3_aa: CASGGAWAGDFLDGYTF
cdr3_nt: TGTGCCAGCGGGGGGGCCTGGGCAGGGGATTTTTTAGACGGCTACACCTTC

d_call: NA
clone_size: NA
cdr3_length: 13
v_call: TRBV9
j_call: TRBJ2-3
cdr3_aa: CASSPRGTDTQYF
cdr3_nt: TGTGCCAGCAGCCCGAGGGGCACAGATACGCAGTATTTT

d_call: NA
clone_size: few
cdr3_length: 12
v_call: TRBV2
j_call: TRBJ2-3
cdr3_aa: CASSELTDTQYF
cdr3_nt: TGTGCCAGCAGTGAACTCACAGATACGCAGTATTTT

d_call: NA
clone_size: NA
cdr3_length: 14
v_call: TRBV6-1
j_call: TRBJ1-1
cdr3_aa: CASSEVQDYTEAFF
cdr3_nt: TGTGCCAGCAGTGAAGTCCAGGACTACACTGAAGCTTTCTTT

d_call: TRBD1
clone_size: once
cdr3_length: 13
v_call: TRBV27
j_call: TRBJ1-1
cdr3_aa: CASSLTGGTEAFF
cdr3_nt: TGTGCCAGCAGTTTAACAGGGGGCACTGAAGCTTTCTTT

d_call: TRBD1
clone_size: NA
cdr3_length: 16
v_call: TRBV7-9
j_call: TRBJ1-2
cdr3_aa: CASSPTGTGLIYGYTF
cdr3_nt: TGTGCCAGCAGCCCCACCGGGACAGGGTTAATCTATGGCTACACCTTC

d_call: NA
clone_size: once
cdr3_length: 12
v_call: TRBV5-8
j_call: TRBJ1-2
cdr3_aa: CASSLSQLGYTF
cdr3_nt: TGTGCCAGCAGCTTGTCACAGCTTGGCTACACCTTC

d_call: TRBD1
clone_size: NA
cdr3_length: 15
v_call: TRBV5-6
j_call: TRBJ1-5
cdr3_aa: CASSTWDRENQPQHF
cdr3_nt: TGTGCCAGCAGTACTTGGGACAGGGAGAATCAGCCCCAGCATTTT

d_call: NA
clone_size: NA
cdr3_length: 14
v_call: TRBV6-5
j_call: TRBJ2-2
cdr3_aa: CASSFQANTGELFF
cdr3_nt: TGTGCCAGCAGTTTCCAGGCGAACACCGGGGAGCTGTTTTTT

d_call: TRBD2
clone_size: NA
cdr3_length: 16
v_call: TRBV5-4
j_call: TRBJ2-5
cdr3_aa: CASSSLGAGVPLTQYF
cdr3_nt: TGTGCCAGTAGCTCCCTCGGAGCGGGGGTCCCATTGACCCAGTACTTC

d_call: NA
clone_size: NA
cdr3_length: 12
v_call: TRBV5-1
j_call: TRBJ2-5
cdr3_aa: CASSLLEETQYF
cdr3_nt: TGCGCCAGCAGCTTGTTAGAAGAGACCCAGTACTTC

d_call: TRBD2
clone_size: NA
cdr3_length: 15
v_call: TRBV6-5
j_call: TRBJ2-1
cdr3_aa: CASRLAGAFYNEQFF
cdr3_nt: TGTGCCAGCCGACTAGCGGGAGCTTTCTACAATGAGCAGTTCTTC

d_call: NA
clone_size: NA
cdr3_length: 18
v_call: TRBV29-1
j_call: TRBJ2-1
cdr3_aa: CSVAPQGSAQSLNNEQFF
cdr3_nt: TGCAGCGTCGCCCCCCAAGGCAGCGCCCAAAGTTTGAACAATGAGCAGTTCTTC

d_call: TRBD1
clone_size: NA
cdr3_length: 13
v_call: TRBV18
j_call: TRBJ2-4
cdr3_aa: CASSPGTENIQYF
cdr3_nt: TGTGCCAGCTCACCCGGGACAGAAAACATTCAGTACTTC

d_call: NA
clone_size: NA
cdr3_length: 13
v_call: TRBV19
j_call: TRBJ2-3
cdr3_aa: CAPPGHNTDTQYF
cdr3_nt: TGTGCCCCTCCGGGACACAACACAGATACGCAGTATTTT

d_call: NA
clone_size: once
cdr3_length: 15
v_call: TRBV19
j_call: TRBJ1-2
cdr3_aa: CASSTKGIRQPGYTF
cdr3_nt: TGTGCCAGTAGTACGAAGGGAATAAGACAGCCCGGCTACACCTTC

d_call: TRBD1
clone_size: NA
cdr3_length: 17
v_call: TRBV6-1
j_call: TRBJ2-1
cdr3_aa: CASSEDRGRSSYNEQFF
cdr3_nt: TGTGCCAGCAGTGAAGACAGGGGGCGAAGCTCCTACAATGAGCAGTTCTTC

d_call: TRBD1
clone_size: NA
cdr3_length: 13
v_call: TRBV28
j_call: TRBJ1-2
cdr3_aa: CASSDRVEGGYTF
cdr3_nt: TGTGCCAGCAGCGACAGGGTGGAGGGTGGCTACACCTTC

d_call: NA
clone_size: NA
cdr3_length: 17
v_call: TRBV4-1
j_call: TRBJ2-7
cdr3_aa: CASSPARQGKGSYEQYF
cdr3_nt: TGCGCCAGCAGCCCCGCACGGCAGGGCAAAGGTTCCTACGAGCAGTACTTC

d_call: NA
clone_size: NA
cdr3_length: 16
v_call: TRBV7-6
j_call: TRBJ2-3
cdr3_aa: CASSLGGGKMGDTQYF
cdr3_nt: TGTGCCAGCAGCTTAGGGGGCGGAAAAATGGGGGATACGCAGTATTTT

d_call: TRBD1
clone_size: NA
cdr3_length: 16
v_call: TRBV12-5
j_call: TRBJ2-7
cdr3_aa: CASGWGSRDRSYEQYF
cdr3_nt: TGTGCTAGTGGTTGGGGGAGTCGGGACAGATCCTACGAGCAGTACTTC

d_call: TRBD1
clone_size: NA
cdr3_length: 18
v_call: TRBV27
j_call: TRBJ2-1
cdr3_aa: CASSLTGALGTGGNEQFF
cdr3_nt: TGTGCCAGCAGTTTAACGGGGGCCCTAGGAACAGGGGGCAATGAGCAGTTCTTC

d_call: TRBD1
clone_size: NA
cdr3_length: 15
v_call: TRBV11-2
j_call: TRBJ2-4
cdr3_aa: CASSLGQGAQYIQYF
cdr3_nt: TGTGCCAGCAGCTTGGGACAGGGGGCGCAGTACATTCAGTACTTC

d_call: NA
clone_size: NA
cdr3_length: 14
v_call: TRBV4-1
j_call: TRBJ1-1
cdr3_aa: CASSQPERGTEAFF
cdr3_nt: TGCGCCAGCAGCCAACCCGAGCGGGGCACTGAAGCTTTCTTT

d_call: NA
clone_size: NA
cdr3_length: 12
v_call: TRBV5-6
j_call: TRBJ2-1
cdr3_aa: CASSWTENEQFF
cdr3_nt: TGTGCCAGCAGCTGGACAGAGAATGAGCAGTTCTTC

d_call: NA
clone_size: once
cdr3_length: 14
v_call: TRBV15
j_call: TRBJ2-7
cdr3_aa: CATSRETGVREQYF
cdr3_nt: TGTGCCACCAGCAGAGAGACAGGAGTACGCGAGCAGTACTTC

d_call: NA
clone_size: NA
cdr3_length: 14
v_call: TRBV5-1
j_call: TRBJ2-7
cdr3_aa: CASSVSGYSYEQYF
cdr3_nt: TGCGCCAGCAGCGTGAGCGGCTACTCCTACGAGCAGTACTTC

d_call: NA
clone_size: NA
cdr3_length: 14
v_call: TRBV7-2
j_call: TRBJ2-7
cdr3_aa: CASSLVSWSYEQYF
cdr3_nt: TGTGCCAGCAGCTTAGTTTCTTGGAGCTACGAGCAGTACTTC

d_call: NA
clone_size: NA
cdr3_length: 15
v_call: TRBV5-1
j_call: TRBJ1-5
cdr3_aa: CASSLAGNSNQPQHF
cdr3_nt: TGCGCCAGCAGCTTGGCGGGGAATAGCAATCAGCCCCAGCATTTT

d_call: TRBD1
clone_size: NA
cdr3_length: 15
v_call: TRBV29-1
j_call: TRBJ2-1
cdr3_aa: CSVDGAGTDYNEQFF
cdr3_nt: TGCAGCGTTGATGGGGCCGGGACAGACTACAATGAGCAGTTCTTC

d_call: NA
clone_size: NA
cdr3_length: 14
v_call: TRBV5-1
j_call: TRBJ2-5
cdr3_aa: CASSYGSAQETQYF
cdr3_nt: TGCGCCAGCAGCTATGGTAGCGCCCAAGAGACCCAGTACTTC

d_call: NA
clone_size: NA
cdr3_length: 11
v_call: TRBV30
j_call: TRBJ2-7
cdr3_aa: CAWRQGYEQYF
cdr3_nt: TGTGCCTGGAGGCAGGGCTACGAGCAGTACTTC

d_call: TRBD2
clone_size: NA
cdr3_length: 14
v_call: TRBV4-2
j_call: TRBJ2-7
cdr3_aa: CASSQTSLAYEQYF
cdr3_nt: TGTGCCAGCAGCCAGACTAGCCTCGCCTACGAGCAGTACTTC

d_call: NA
clone_size: NA
cdr3_length: 13
v_call: TRBV5-1
j_call: TRBJ1-1
cdr3_aa: CASSPRGNTEAFF
cdr3_nt: TGCGCCAGCAGCCCACGGGGGAACACTGAAGCTTTCTTT

d_call: NA
clone_size: NA
cdr3_length: 16
v_call: TRBV7-2
j_call: TRBJ2-7
cdr3_aa: CASSLPGLLGPYEQYF
cdr3_nt: TGTGCCAGCAGCTTACCTGGACTGTTAGGTCCCTACGAGCAGTACTTC

d_call: TRBD2
clone_size: NA
cdr3_length: 15
v_call: TRBV28
j_call: TRBJ2-1
cdr3_aa: CASTRPLAGAAEQFF
cdr3_nt: TGTGCCAGCACCCGCCCCCTAGCGGGAGCGGCTGAGCAGTTCTTC

d_call: TRBD1
clone_size: NA
cdr3_length: 14
v_call: TRBV5-1
j_call: TRBJ2-5
cdr3_aa: CASSFRDRGETQYF
cdr3_nt: TGCGCCAGCAGCTTCCGGGACAGGGGTGAGACCCAGTACTTC

d_call: NA
clone_size: NA
cdr3_length: 15
v_call: TRBV27
j_call: TRBJ1-2
cdr3_aa: CASSYADRLNYGYTF
cdr3_nt: TGTGCCAGCAGTTACGCGGACAGACTTAACTATGGCTACACCTTC

d_call: NA
clone_size: NA
cdr3_length: 15
v_call: TRBV5-1
j_call: TRBJ2-1
cdr3_aa: CASSLGGLPSSEQFF
cdr3_nt: TGCGCCAGCAGCTTGGGTGGACTCCCCTCCAGTGAGCAGTTCTTC

d_call: TRBD2
clone_size: NA
cdr3_length: 16
v_call: TRBV5-6
j_call: TRBJ2-2
cdr3_aa: CASSLDLAGYTGELFF
cdr3_nt: TGTGCCAGCAGCTTGGACCTAGCGGGATACACCGGGGAGCTGTTTTTT

d_call: TRBD1
clone_size: once
cdr3_length: 15
v_call: TRBV19
j_call: TRBJ1-5
cdr3_aa: CASQSQDRVTQPQHF
cdr3_nt: TGTGCCAGTCAGTCGCAGGACAGGGTAACTCAGCCCCAGCATTTT

d_call: NA
clone_size: NA
cdr3_length: 13
v_call: TRBV27
j_call: TRBJ2-7
cdr3_aa: CASSGLDLREQYF
cdr3_nt: TGTGCCAGCAGCGGACTCGACCTTCGCGAGCAGTACTTC